The 30 T cell receptor beta chains given below trace back to one sample, sequenced in a study of spatial heterogeneity in lung cancer. Overall study results and limits: It was found that expanded intratumoral alpha and beta TCR counts tracked tumor mutation counts.

Described time point: sample taken at primary tumor resection. Using its own MiXCR run on the 5' RACE reads, TCRdb lists one record per CDR3 protein. Of roughly 18,000 distinct CDR3 sequences listed, 5.8% are singletons. These receptors are not linked to any known antigen. Here the sequenced sample was lung tumor tissue, taken at surgery. The receptors stem from a female donor with early-stage non-small cell lung cancer.

This clonotype came up once. Found in a library prepared for alpha chains, this beta chain is an off-target read, and its abundance has little meaning. The J gene is TRBJ1-6, the V gene TRBV6-5, with 7 nucleotides matching TRBD1. This CDR3 comprises 18 residues. Germline V lookup: CDR1 MNHEY, CDR2 SVGAGI. The V and J ends lost 0 bases and 5 bases, in that order; junction bases with no gene match: 10. The CDR3 bases are TGTGCCAGCAGTTACTCTGGACTCCGGGACAGACATAATTCACCCCTCCACTTT. This sequence encodes CASSYSGLRDRHNSPLHF.

Concerning this clonotype: This beta chain is an unintended read in a library built for alpha chains; its size means little. This chain links TRBV11-2 with TRBJ2-1; D unresolved. The V end was cut by 0 bases, the J end by 8 bases, with 11 bases between. The CDR3 runs to 14 residues. Germline V gives CDR1 SGHAT, CDR2 FQNNGV. The CDR3 is CASSLDPLVYEQFF. The CDR3 DNA is TGTGCCAGCAGCTTAGACCCCCTAGTCTATGAGCAGTTCTTC.

Details on this clonotype: A library prepared for alpha chains yielded this beta chain as an off-target read; its size is of little meaning. The chain joins TRBV20-1 to TRBJ2-3; no clear D. Trimming took 5 bases from V and 6 from J, leaving 18 bases between them. The germline V gene has CDR1 DFQATT and CDR2 SNEGSKA (reference sequence). The CDR3 consists of 14 residues. In nucleotides, the CDR3 is TGCAGTGCTCCCAAATACCGACGCCACGATACGCAGTATTTT. Translating gives CSAPKYRRHDTQYF.

This clonotype was detected many times. Because the library targeted alpha chains, this beta chain is an off-target read whose size means little. V usage is TRBV20-1 and J usage is TRBJ2-7, with D perhaps being TRBD1 or TRBD2 (5 bases each). Per germline, CDR1 DFQATT and CDR2 SNEGSKA (reference sequence). CDR3 length: 15 residues. Trimming removed 0 bases at V and 5 bases at J, with 17 bases between. For the CDR3, the DNA is TGCAGTGCTAGAGATGTTGGCCGACGAGGGGACGAGCAGTACTTC. This codes for CSARDVGRRGDEQYF.

Note on this clonotype: This beta chain turned up in a library designed for alpha chains; as an off-target read, its abundance says little. This chain joins TRBV5-4 and TRBJ2-4; 9 nucleotides agree with TRBD1. Germline CDR1 SGHNT, CDR2 YYREEE (reference sequence). The CDR3 covers 16 residues. V was clipped by 3 bases and J by 6 bases; unmatched bases: 10. The DNA for the CDR3 is TGTGCCAGCAGCTCACCGGGACAGGGAGGTAGAAACATTCAGTACTTC. Translated, it gives CASSSPGQGGRNIQYF. The full variable domain, in which reference TRBV5-4 and TRBJ2-4 provide the parts outside the CDR3, is ETGVTQSPTHLIKTRGQQVTLRCSSQSGHNTVSWYQQALGQGPQFIFQYYREEENGRGNFPPRFSGLQFPNYSSELNVNALELDDSALYLCASSSPGQGGRNIQYFGAGTRLSVL.

This clonotype is deemed medium-sized. A library made for alpha chains picked up this beta chain off target, so its size means little. The chain combines TRBV28 with TRBJ1-2; a possible D gene is TRBD1 (5 bases). This CDR3 is built from 13 residues. Deletions cut 5 bases from V and 4 bases from J, with 11 bases between. Germline V gene sequence: CDR1 MDHEN, CDR2 SYDVKM. CDR3 residues: CASSVGTLYGYTF. The CDR3 DNA reads as TGTGCCAGCAGTGTCGGGACCCTCTATGGCTACACCTTC.

At least ten counts were recorded for this clonotype. This beta chain came through as a stray read in a library set up for alpha chains, and its size says little. V is TRBV7-9 and J is TRBJ1-6; TRBD1 is a possible D gene (5 bases). Germline assignment: CDR1 SEHNR and CDR2 FQNEAQ (reference sequence). Trimming removed 4 bases at V and 4 bases at J, with 8 bases between. CDR3 length: 14 residues. CDR3 protein: CASSSKGYNSPLHF. The CDR3 coding sequence is TGTGCCAGCAGCTCAAAGGGGTATAATTCACCCCTCCACTTT.

Of note for this clonotype: The library was prepared for alpha chains; this beta chain is a stray read, so its frequency means little. CDR3 amino acids: CSLGLEGETQYF. DNA of the CDR3: TGCAGTCTAGGACTAGAGGGGGAGACCCAGTACTTC. This rearrangement joins TRBV20-1 to TRBJ2-5, with 7 bases matching TRBD2. Germline V gene sequence: CDR1 DFQATT, CDR2 SNEGSKA (reference sequence). V shed 8 bases and J 5 bases; nucleotides not matched to a gene: 8. The CDR3 is 12 residues long.

This clonotype was seen repeatedly, ten times or more. This beta chain is a stray read from a library made for alpha chains; its abundance is not meaningful. V and J are TRBV5-1 and TRBJ1-2; TRBD1 matches at 7 bases. Germline trimming cut 3 bases from V and 5 bases from J; bases unmatched to any gene: 16. Germline CDR1 and CDR2: SGHRS and YFSETQ. CDR3 length: 17 residues. In DNA, the CDR3 is TGCGCCAGCAGCTACCAAAGACAGGGAGGATCCGGGTATGGCTACACCTTC. It codes for CASSYQRQGGSGYGYTF.

This clonotype was picked up many times. This beta chain is an unintended read in a library built for alpha chains; its size means little. The rearrangement links TRBV4-2 to TRBJ2-2, with 13 bases that match TRBD2. This CDR3 has 16 residues. J lost 4 bases, V lost 2 bases, and 1 base had no gene match. Germline V gene sequence: CDR1 LGHNA, CDR2 YNFKEQ. The CDR3 nucleotides read TGTGCCAGCAGCCAAACTAGCGGGAGGGCCACCGGGGAGCTGTTTTTT. It translates to CASSQTSGRATGELFF.

There are many counts of this clonotype. A library prepared for alpha chains yielded this beta chain as an off-target read; its size is of little meaning. The chain uses TRBV15 and TRBJ2-2; D is uncertain. The CDR3 totals 18 residues. Germline assignment: CDR1 LNHNV and CDR2 YYDKDF (reference sequence). V was shortened by 0 bases and J by 0 bases, with 14 bases between the two germline ends. Written as DNA, the CDR3 is TGTGCCACCAGCAGAGACCCCCACCCAGAGGCGAACACCGGGGAGCTGTTTTTT. Amino acids: CATSRDPHPEANTGELFF.

Comment on this clonotype: One base away lies a much larger clone, so this may be a sequencing read error. Because this beta chain is a stray read in a library intended to capture alpha chains, its abundance should not be given much weight. The J gene is TRBJ2-5, the V gene TRBV3-1; weak D call: TRBD1 (5 bases). Germline CDR1 and CDR2: LGHDT and YNNKEL (reference sequence). The CDR3 is 13 amino acids. V shed 4 bases and J shed 7 bases, with 13 bases lying between them. Written as DNA, the CDR3 is TGTGCCAGCAGCCGGCAGGGCATTGGGACCCAGTACTTC. This gives the protein CASSRQGIGTQYF.

This clonotype was seen repeatedly, ten times or more. Being off target in a library aimed at alpha chains, this beta chain has a size of little meaning. This chain uses TRBV10-3 with TRBJ2-5, with a possible D match to TRBD2 (5 bases). The germline CDR1 and CDR2 sequences are ENHRY and SYGVKD. The CDR3 length is 13 residues. The germline V and J ends were trimmed by 10 bases and 5 bases, with 17 bases remaining between them. CDR3 region: CATTREPGETQYF. The CDR3 bases are TGTGCCACAACAAGGGAACCGGGGGAGACCCAGTACTTC.

This clonotype turned up a few times. Since it is a stray read in a library aimed at alpha chains, this beta chain has a size that is not meaningful. V gene TRBV30 combines with J gene TRBJ2-3, with 11 bases lining up with TRBD2. The CDR3 consists of 20 residues. Germline CDR1 is GTSNPN and CDR2 is SVGIG (reference sequence). V gave up 0 bases and J gave up 0 bases; unmatched junction bases: 14. CDR3 sequence (DNA): TGTGCCTGGAGTGTATATCTAGCGGGAGGCACTGGGTTGAGCACAGATACGCAGTATTTT. It yields the protein CAWSVYLAGGTGLSTDTQYF.

This clonotype came up many times. In a library made to pick up alpha chains, this beta chain is a stray read with a size that means little. The V gene is TRBV20-1, the J gene TRBJ2-3; the D gene is possibly TRBD2 (6 bases). Trimming stripped 1 base from V and 6 bases from J, with 14 bases between. This CDR3 has 14 residues. The germline gives CDR1 DFQATT, CDR2 SNEGSKA (reference sequence). CDR3 sequence: CSARVPGVMDTQYF. The CDR3 region has the DNA TGCAGTGCTAGAGTCCCGGGAGTGATGGATACGCAGTATTTT.

With respect to this clonotype: Being one base from a much bigger clone, this may be a read error. Since the library was made to target alpha chains, this beta chain is a stray read and its abundance is not meaningful. The CDR3 spells CACSLMARNNEQFF. CDR3 bases: TGTGCCTGCAGCTTAATGGCACGAAACAATGAGCAGTTCTTC. The V call is TRBV7-2, the J call TRBJ2-1; no clear D gene. CDR3 length: 14 amino acids. Germline V gives CDR1 SGHTA, CDR2 FQGNSA.

This clonotype was seen ten or more times. As an off-target read in a library built for alpha chains, this beta chain has a frequency of little significance. This chain connects TRBV12-3 or TRBV12-4 to TRBJ2-1; 10 nucleotides line up with TRBD2. The V and J ends lost 10 bases and 4 bases, in that order; junction bases with no gene match: 4. This CDR3 is 13 amino acids long. CDR3 DNA sequence: TGTGCCACCCAACTAGCGGGGTACAATGAGCAGTTCTTC. It is translated as CATQLAGYNEQFF.

This clonotype was counted ten times or more. This beta chain appears as a stray read in a library generated for alpha chains; its size is not informative. The chain recombines TRBV29-1 with TRBJ2-1; D perhaps matches TRBD2 (5 bases). Deletions cut 4 bases from V and 9 bases from J, with 16 bases between. The CDR3 is made up of 13 amino acids. Germline CDR1 is SQVTM and CDR2 is ANQGSEA. The CDR3 is CSVAGISFFEQFF. The CDR3 DNA reads as TGCAGCGTTGCCGGGATTTCTTTCTTTGAGCAGTTCTTC.

The table lists this clonotype with many counts. A library prepared for alpha chains yielded this beta chain as an off-target read; its size is of little meaning. The rearrangement joins TRBV5-1 to TRBJ2-1, with 11 bases identical to TRBD2. V lost 0 bases, J lost 9 bases, and 5 bases stayed unmatched. In germline, CDR1 is SGHRS, CDR2 YFSETQ. The CDR3 extends over 15 amino acids. Here the CDR3 DNA reads TGCGCCAGCAGCTTGGCACTAGCGGGAGAGGGTGAGCAGTTCTTC. Protein sequence: CASSLALAGEGEQFF. The whole variable domain, remainder taken from reference TRBV5-1 and TRBJ2-1, is KAGVTQTPRYLIKTRGQQVTLSCSPISGHRSVSWYQQTPGQGLQFLFEYFSETQRNKGNFPGRFSGRQFSNSRSEMNVSTLELGDSALYLCASSLALAGEGEQFFGPGTRLTVL.

The table lists this clonotype with many counts. The size of this beta chain means little, since it is a stray read in a library made for alpha chains. The chain has TRBV5-4 and TRBJ2-6; 12 nucleotides match TRBD1. The CDR3 is 17 residues long. Germline CDR1 is SGHNT and CDR2 is YYREEE (reference sequence). J gave up 4 bases and V 8 bases, and 10 bases lay outside the gene matches. CDR3 bases: TGTGCCAGTAGCCGGGACAGGGGGCGACAGGGGGCCAACGTCCTGACTTTC. Translating it yields CASSRDRGRQGANVLTF.

Regarding this clonotype: Found in a library prepared for alpha chains, this beta chain is an off-target read, and its abundance has little meaning. The chain couples TRBV5-1 to TRBJ1-5, with 8 bases aligning to TRBD1. There are 18 residues in the CDR3. Trimming removed 0 bases from V and 4 bases from J; junction bases left unmatched: 12. Germline-derived CDR1 and CDR2 are SGHRS and YFSETQ. This CDR3 reads CASSLGPGTGKENQPQHF. The CDR3 DNA sequence: TGCGCCAGCAGCTTGGGCCCCGGGACAGGTAAAGAAAATCAGCCCCAGCATTTT. Drawing the rest from reference TRBV5-1 and TRBJ1-5, the complete variable domain is KAGVTQTPRYLIKTRGQQVTLSCSPISGHRSVSWYQQTPGQGLQFLFEYFSETQRNKGNFPGRFSGRQFSNSRSEMNVSTLELGDSALYLCASSLGPGTGKENQPQHFGDGTRLSIL.

This clonotype showed up many times. This beta chain lies outside the target of a library built for alpha chains; its clone size means little. The CDR3: CASSGLGVSTDTQYF. For the CDR3, the DNA is TGTGCCAGTAGTGGCCTGGGGGTTAGCACAGATACGCAGTATTTT. The chain links TRBV19 to TRBJ2-3; TRBD1 or TRBD2 may be the D gene (5 bases each). CDR3 length equals 15 residues. Trimming removed 5 bases at V and 0 bases at J, with 12 bases between. The germline V gene has CDR1 LNHDA and CDR2 SQIVND (reference sequence). Complete variable domain (other parts from reference TRBV19 and TRBJ2-3): DGGITQSPKYLFRKEGQNVTLSCEQNLNHDAMYWYRQDPGQGLRLIYYSQIVNDFQKGDIAEGYSVSREKKESFPLTVTSAQKNPTAFYLCASSGLGVSTDTQYFGPGTRLTVL.

This clonotype was observed at least ten times. This beta chain came through as a stray read in a library set up for alpha chains, and its size says little. The chain combines TRBV4-1 with TRBJ1-1; weak D call: TRBD1 (6 bases). CDR3 size: 13 residues. V was trimmed by 5 bases and J by 6 bases, leaving 13 bases between them. Germline CDR1 reads MGHRA; CDR2 reads YSYEKL. Here the CDR3 DNA reads TGCGCCAGCAGCACAGGGCCTGTCGCTGAAGCTTTCTTT. This sequence encodes CASSTGPVAEAFF.

This clonotype has more than one count but fewer than ten. Since it is a stray read in a library aimed at alpha chains, this beta chain has a size that is not meaningful. For the CDR3, the DNA is TGTGCCAGCTCGCGGCGGGACAGTACCTACGAGCAGTACTTC. It codes for CASSRRDSTYEQYF. The chain joins TRBV18 to TRBJ2-7, with D perhaps matching TRBD1 (7 bases). Trimming took off 6 bases at V and 2 bases at J, with 14 bases between the two ends. In germline, CDR1 is KGHSH, CDR2 LQKENI. The CDR3 covers 14 residues.

This clonotype appeared many times. Because the library targeted alpha chains, this beta chain is an off-target read whose size means little. V gene TRBV2 combines with J gene TRBJ2-3, with 9 nucleotides matching TRBD1. The CDR3 loop spans 15 amino acids. V lost 4 bases to trimming and J lost 1 base; unmatched junction nucleotides: 3. Germline loops: CDR1 SNHLY, CDR2 FYNNEI. The CDR3 nucleotides read TGTGCCAGCAGTGGACAGGGGGTTGGCACAGATACGCAGTATTTT. It is translated as CASSGQGVGTDTQYF.

At least ten counts were recorded for this clonotype. This beta chain represents an off-target read in a library built for alpha chains; its size is of limited meaning. V is TRBV7-2 and J is TRBJ2-6, with no clear D. CDR1 and CDR2 from the germline V gene are SGHTA and FQGNSA. The CDR3 length is 15 residues. V shed 2 bases and J shed 2 bases, with 7 bases lying between them. The CDR3 nucleotides are TGTGCCAGCAGCTTACGGAGTCCTGGGGCCAACGTCCTGACTTTC. Translating gives CASSLRSPGANVLTF.

This clonotype was picked up many times. This beta chain is a stray sequence in a library constructed for alpha chains; its clone size is not meaningful. This chain joins TRBV7-9 and TRBJ2-5, with 9 bases aligning to TRBD1. The CDR3 is made up of 13 amino acids. The junction had 3 bases not matched to a gene; V was cut back by 5 bases and J by 5 bases. CDR1 and CDR2 (germline): SEHNR, FQNEAQ (reference sequence). This CDR3 reads CASSRGQGETQYF. DNA for the CDR3: TGTGCCAGCAGCCGCGGACAGGGGGAGACCCAGTACTTC. Drawing the rest from reference TRBV7-9 and TRBJ2-5, the complete variable domain is DTGVSQNPRHKITKRGQNVTFRCDPISEHNRLYWYRQTLGQGPEFLTYFQNEAQLEKSRLLSDRFSAERPKGSFSTLEIQRTEQGDSAMYLCASSRGQGETQYFGPGTRLLVL.

This clonotype was counted at least ten times. In a library made to pick up alpha chains, this beta chain is a stray read with a size that means little. The V gene is TRBV2, the J gene TRBJ2-7; D is unresolved. Germline V lookup: CDR1 SNHLY, CDR2 FYNNEI. The CDR3 extends over 13 amino acids. V dropped 3 bases and J dropped 0 bases, with 6 bases sitting between them. For the CDR3, the DNA is TGTGCCAGCAGTGATCCTAACTCCTACGAGCAGTACTTC. Translation gives CASSDPNSYEQYF.

This clonotype has at least ten counts. The size of this beta chain means little, since it is a stray read in a library made for alpha chains. V is TRBV20-1 and J is TRBJ1-6; 10 bases map to TRBD1. The CDR3 has 15 residues. Germline assignment: CDR1 DFQATT and CDR2 SNEGSKA (reference sequence). The V gene end was trimmed by 0 bases and the J gene end by 7 bases; junction bases not matched to a gene: 3. The CDR3: CSARDLGQGNSPLHF. CDR3 in DNA: TGCAGTGCTAGAGATTTGGGACAGGGGAATTCACCCCTCCACTTT.

The sample holds many counts of this clonotype. For a library built for alpha chains, this beta chain is a stray read; little rests on its size. The chain links TRBV4-2 to TRBJ1-2; 8 bases fit TRBD1. This CDR3 is built from 16 residues. CDR1 is LGHNA, CDR2 YNFKEQ, per germline. Trimming removed 3 bases from V and 2 bases from J; junction bases left unmatched: 8. The CDR3 DNA reads as TGTGCCAGCAGCCACTCCGGGACAGGAGCAAACTATGGCTACACCTTC. It is translated as CASSHSGTGANYGYTF.